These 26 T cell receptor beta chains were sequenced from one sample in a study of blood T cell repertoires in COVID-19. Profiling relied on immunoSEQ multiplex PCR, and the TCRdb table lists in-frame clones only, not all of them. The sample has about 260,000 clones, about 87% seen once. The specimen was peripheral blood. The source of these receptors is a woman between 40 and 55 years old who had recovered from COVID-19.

The CDR3 loop reads CASSQVGGPGTEAFF. DNA of the CDR3: TGCGCCAGCAGCCAAGTAGGGGGCCCGGGGACTGAAGCTTTCTTT. The gene calls are TRBV4-3 and TRBJ1-1; TRBD1 matches at 7 bases. V shed 1 base, J shed 5 bases, and the junction held 7 bases outside the gene matches. This CDR3 is built from 15 residues. CDR1 and CDR2 from the germline V gene are LGHNA and YSLEER.

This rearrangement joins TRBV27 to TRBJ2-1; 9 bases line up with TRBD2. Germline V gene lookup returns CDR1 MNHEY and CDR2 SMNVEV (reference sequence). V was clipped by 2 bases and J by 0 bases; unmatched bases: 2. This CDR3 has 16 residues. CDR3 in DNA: TGTGCCAGCAGTTTACTAGCGGGATACTCCTACAATGAGCAGTTCTTC. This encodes CASSLLAGYSYNEQFF.

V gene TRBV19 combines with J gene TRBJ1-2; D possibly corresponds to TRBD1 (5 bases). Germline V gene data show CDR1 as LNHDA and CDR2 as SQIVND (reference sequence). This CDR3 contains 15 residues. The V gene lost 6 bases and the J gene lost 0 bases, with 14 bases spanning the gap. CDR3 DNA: TGTGCCAGTAGGCAGGTGGGACTCACTAACTATGGCTACACCTTC. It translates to CASRQVGLTNYGYTF.

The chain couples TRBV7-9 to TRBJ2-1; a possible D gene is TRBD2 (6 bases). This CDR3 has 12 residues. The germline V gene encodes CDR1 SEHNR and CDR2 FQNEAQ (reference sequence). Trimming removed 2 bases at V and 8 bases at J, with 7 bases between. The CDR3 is CASSLPGDEQFF. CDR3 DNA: TGTGCCAGCAGCTTACCGGGAGATGAGCAGTTCTTC.

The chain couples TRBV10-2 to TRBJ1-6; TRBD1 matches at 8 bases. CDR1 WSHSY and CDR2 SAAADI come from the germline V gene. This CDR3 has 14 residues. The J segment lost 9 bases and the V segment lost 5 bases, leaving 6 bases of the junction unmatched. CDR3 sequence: CASSLRDRRSPLHF. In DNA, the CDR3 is TGCGCCAGCAGTCTACGGGACAGGCGTTCACCCCTCCACTTT.

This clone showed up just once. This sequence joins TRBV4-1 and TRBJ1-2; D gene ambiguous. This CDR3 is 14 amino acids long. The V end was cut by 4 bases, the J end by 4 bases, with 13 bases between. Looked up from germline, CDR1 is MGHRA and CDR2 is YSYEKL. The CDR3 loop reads CASSLHLAIYGYTF. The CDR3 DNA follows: TGCGCCAGCAGCCTTCACCTTGCGATCTATGGCTACACCTTC.

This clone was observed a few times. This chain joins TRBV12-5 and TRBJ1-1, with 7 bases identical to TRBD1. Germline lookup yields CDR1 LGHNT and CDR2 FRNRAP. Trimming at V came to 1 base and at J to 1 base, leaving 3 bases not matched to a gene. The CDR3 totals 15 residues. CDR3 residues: CASGLAGGPNTEAFF. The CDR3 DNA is TGTGCTAGTGGTTTGGCAGGGGGGCCGAACACTGAAGCTTTCTTT.

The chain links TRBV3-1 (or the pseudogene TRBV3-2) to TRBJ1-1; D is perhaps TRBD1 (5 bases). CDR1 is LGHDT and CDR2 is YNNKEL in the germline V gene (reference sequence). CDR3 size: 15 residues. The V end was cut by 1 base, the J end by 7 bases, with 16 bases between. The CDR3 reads CASSQVGGTGDEAFF. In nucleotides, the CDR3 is TGTGCCAGCAGCCAAGTGGGGGGGACCGGTGATGAAGCTTTCTTT.

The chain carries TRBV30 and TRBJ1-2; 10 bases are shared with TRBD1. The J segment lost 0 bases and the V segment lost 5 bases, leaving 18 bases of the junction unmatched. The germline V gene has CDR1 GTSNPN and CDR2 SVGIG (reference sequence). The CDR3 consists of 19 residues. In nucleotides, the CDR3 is TGTGCCTGGGTGACAGGGGGCGCCTCTAGAAAACTAGCTAACTATGGCTACACCTTC. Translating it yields CAWVTGGASRKLANYGYTF.

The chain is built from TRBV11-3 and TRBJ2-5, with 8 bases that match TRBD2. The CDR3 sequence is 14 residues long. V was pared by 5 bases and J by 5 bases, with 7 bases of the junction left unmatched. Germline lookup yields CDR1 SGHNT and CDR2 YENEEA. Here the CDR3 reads CASSPGTSRETQYF. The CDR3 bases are TGTGCCAGCAGCCCCGGGACTAGTAGGGAGACCCAGTACTTC.

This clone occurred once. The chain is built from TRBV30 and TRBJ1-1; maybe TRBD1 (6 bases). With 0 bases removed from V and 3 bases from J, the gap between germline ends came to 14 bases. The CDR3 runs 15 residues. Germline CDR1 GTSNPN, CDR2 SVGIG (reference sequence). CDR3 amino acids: CAWSVLPRGYTEAFF. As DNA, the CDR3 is TGTGCCTGGAGTGTGTTACCCAGGGGCTACACTGAAGCTTTCTTT.

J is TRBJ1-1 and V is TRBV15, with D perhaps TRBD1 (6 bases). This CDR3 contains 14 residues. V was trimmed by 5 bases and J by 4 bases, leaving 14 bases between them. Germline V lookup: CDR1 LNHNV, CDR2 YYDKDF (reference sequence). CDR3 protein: CATSWDTRSTEAFF. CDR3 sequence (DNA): TGTGCCACCAGCTGGGACACCAGGTCCACTGAAGCTTTCTTT.

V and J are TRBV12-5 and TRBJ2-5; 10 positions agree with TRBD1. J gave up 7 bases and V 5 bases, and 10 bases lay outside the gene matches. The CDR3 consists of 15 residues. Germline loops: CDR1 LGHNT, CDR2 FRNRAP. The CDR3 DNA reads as TGTGCTAGTGGTCTGGGGGGGACAGGGGAAGCGACCCAGTACTTC. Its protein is CASGLGGTGEATQYF.

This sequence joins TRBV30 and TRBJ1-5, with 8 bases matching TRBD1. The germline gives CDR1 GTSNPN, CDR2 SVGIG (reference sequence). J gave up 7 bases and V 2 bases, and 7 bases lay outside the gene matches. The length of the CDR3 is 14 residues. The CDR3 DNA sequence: TGTGCCTGGAGTTCGGGGACAGGCGGGCAGCCCCAGCATTTT. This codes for CAWSSGTGGQPQHF.

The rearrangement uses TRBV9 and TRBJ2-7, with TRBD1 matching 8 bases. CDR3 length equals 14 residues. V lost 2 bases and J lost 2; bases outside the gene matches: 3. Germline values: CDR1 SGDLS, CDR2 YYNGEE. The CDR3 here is CASSVGTGTYEQYF. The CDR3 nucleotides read TGTGCCAGCAGCGTTGGGACAGGAACCTACGAGCAGTACTTC.

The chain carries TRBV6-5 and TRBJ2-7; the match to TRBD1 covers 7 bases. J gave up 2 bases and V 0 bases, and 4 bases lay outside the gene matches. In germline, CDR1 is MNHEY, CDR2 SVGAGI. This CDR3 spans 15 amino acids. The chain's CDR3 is CASSYSTGRAYEQYF. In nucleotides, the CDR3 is TGTGCCAGCAGTTACTCGACAGGGCGCGCCTACGAGCAGTACTTC.

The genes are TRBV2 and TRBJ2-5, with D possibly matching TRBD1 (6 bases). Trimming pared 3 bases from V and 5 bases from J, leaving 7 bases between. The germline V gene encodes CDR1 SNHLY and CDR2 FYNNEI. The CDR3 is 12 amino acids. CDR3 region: CASSDGGETQYF. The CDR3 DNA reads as TGTGCCAGCAGTGATGGGGGCGAGACCCAGTACTTC.

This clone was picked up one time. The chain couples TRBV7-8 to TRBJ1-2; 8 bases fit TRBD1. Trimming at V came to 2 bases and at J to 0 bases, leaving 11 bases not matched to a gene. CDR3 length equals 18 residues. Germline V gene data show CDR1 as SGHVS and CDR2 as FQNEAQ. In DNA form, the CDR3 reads TGTGCCAGCAGCTTAAGTCAGGCAGGGGGCCCGACTAACTATGGCTACACCTTC. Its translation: CASSLSQAGGPTNYGYTF.

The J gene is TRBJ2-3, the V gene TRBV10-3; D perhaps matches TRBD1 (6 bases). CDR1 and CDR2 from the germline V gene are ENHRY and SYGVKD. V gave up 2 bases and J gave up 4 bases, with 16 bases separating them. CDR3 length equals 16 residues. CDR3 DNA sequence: TGTGCCATCAGTGAGACAGGGCTTTGGAGCCCAGATACGCAGTATTTT. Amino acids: CAISETGLWSPDTQYF.

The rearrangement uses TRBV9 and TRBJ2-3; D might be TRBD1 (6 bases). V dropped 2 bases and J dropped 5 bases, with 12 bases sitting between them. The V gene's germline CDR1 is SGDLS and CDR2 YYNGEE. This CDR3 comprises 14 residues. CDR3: CASSVGAWGDTQYF. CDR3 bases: TGTGCCAGCAGCGTGGGGGCCTGGGGAGATACGCAGTATTTT.

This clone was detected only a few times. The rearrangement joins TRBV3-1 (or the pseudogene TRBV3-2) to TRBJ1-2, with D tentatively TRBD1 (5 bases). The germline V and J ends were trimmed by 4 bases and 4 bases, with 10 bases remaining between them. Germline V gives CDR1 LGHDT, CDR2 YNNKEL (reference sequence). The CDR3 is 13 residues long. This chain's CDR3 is CASSPRASYGYTF. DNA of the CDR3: TGTGCCAGCAGCCCCAGGGCGAGCTATGGCTACACCTTC.

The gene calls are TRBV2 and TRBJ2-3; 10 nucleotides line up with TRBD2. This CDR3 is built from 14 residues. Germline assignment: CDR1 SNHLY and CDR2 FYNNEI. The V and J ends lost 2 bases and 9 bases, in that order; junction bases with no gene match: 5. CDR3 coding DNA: TGTGCCAGCAGTGAAAGCGGGGGGGCCAGGACGCAGTATTTT. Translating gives CASSESGGARTQYF.

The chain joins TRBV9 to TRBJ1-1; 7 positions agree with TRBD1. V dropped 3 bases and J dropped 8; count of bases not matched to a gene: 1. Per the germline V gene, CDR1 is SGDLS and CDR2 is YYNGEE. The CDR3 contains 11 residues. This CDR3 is CASSAGGEAFF. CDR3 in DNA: TGTGCCAGCAGCGCAGGGGGAGAAGCTTTCTTT.

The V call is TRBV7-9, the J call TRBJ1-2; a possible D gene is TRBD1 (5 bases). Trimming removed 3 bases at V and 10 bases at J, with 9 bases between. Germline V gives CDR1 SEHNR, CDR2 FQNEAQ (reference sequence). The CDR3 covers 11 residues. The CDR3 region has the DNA TGTGCCAGCAGCTTGCAGGGTGTCTACACCTTC. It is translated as CASSLQGVYTF.

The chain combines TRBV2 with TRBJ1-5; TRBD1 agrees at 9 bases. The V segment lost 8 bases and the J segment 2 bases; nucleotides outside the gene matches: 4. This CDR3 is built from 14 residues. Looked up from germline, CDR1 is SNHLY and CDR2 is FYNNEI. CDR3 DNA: TGTGCCAGCGGTCGACAGGGGGGCAATCAGCCCCAGCATTTT. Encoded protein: CASGRQGGNQPQHF. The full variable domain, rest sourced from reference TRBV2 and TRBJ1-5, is EPEVTQTPSHQVTQMGQEVILRCVPISNHLYFYWYRQILGQKVEFLVSFYNNEISEKSEIFDDQFSVERPDGSNFTLKIRSTKLEDSAMYFCASGRQGGNQPQHFGDGTRLSIL.

For the CDR3, the DNA is TGTGCCAGCAGCTTGGCCCCCCGGGACAGGGTAGAGACCCAGTACTTC. This encodes CASSLAPRDRVETQYF. The chain has TRBV5-4 and TRBJ2-5, with 9 bases matching TRBD1. The V segment lost 0 bases and the J segment 4 bases; nucleotides outside the gene matches: 7. The CDR3 is made up of 16 amino acids. CDR1 and CDR2 (germline): SGHNT, YYREEE (reference sequence).